This T cell receptor (beta chain) was obtained from a study of neurological immune-mediated disorders. Study-level points and caveats: The absence of any CDR3 amino acid sequence shared by expanded clones across subjects suggests that repertoires were private in all groups. No link was found between any clinical or MRI feature and the multiple sclerosis repertoire cluster. Phylogenetic grouping assigned the repertoires of 18 of 34 multiple sclerosis patients to a single cluster of related CDR3 sequences. This cluster may be a repertoire-level signature.

Synthesis of cDNA was accomplished via 5'RACE employing 10-nucleotide random UMIs. One entry per CDR3 protein results from TCRdb running MiXCR on the 5' RACE reads. The data show just under 60,000 distinct CDR3 sequences, 2% to 2.5% seen once. In regard to this clonotype: What it binds is unknown.

Source material: PBMCs. The receptor's source is a man aged 50 or older with multiple sclerosis.

The CDR3 here is CASSQPRATGELFF. DNA of the CDR3: TGCGCCAGCAGCCAACCCCGGGCCACCGGGGAGCTGTTTTTT. V usage is TRBV4-1 and J usage is TRBJ2-2, with D uncertain. There are 14 residues in the CDR3. The ends were cut back, 2 bases at V and 4 bases at J, with 8 bases in the middle. Germline lookup yields CDR1 MGHRA and CDR2 YSYEKL.